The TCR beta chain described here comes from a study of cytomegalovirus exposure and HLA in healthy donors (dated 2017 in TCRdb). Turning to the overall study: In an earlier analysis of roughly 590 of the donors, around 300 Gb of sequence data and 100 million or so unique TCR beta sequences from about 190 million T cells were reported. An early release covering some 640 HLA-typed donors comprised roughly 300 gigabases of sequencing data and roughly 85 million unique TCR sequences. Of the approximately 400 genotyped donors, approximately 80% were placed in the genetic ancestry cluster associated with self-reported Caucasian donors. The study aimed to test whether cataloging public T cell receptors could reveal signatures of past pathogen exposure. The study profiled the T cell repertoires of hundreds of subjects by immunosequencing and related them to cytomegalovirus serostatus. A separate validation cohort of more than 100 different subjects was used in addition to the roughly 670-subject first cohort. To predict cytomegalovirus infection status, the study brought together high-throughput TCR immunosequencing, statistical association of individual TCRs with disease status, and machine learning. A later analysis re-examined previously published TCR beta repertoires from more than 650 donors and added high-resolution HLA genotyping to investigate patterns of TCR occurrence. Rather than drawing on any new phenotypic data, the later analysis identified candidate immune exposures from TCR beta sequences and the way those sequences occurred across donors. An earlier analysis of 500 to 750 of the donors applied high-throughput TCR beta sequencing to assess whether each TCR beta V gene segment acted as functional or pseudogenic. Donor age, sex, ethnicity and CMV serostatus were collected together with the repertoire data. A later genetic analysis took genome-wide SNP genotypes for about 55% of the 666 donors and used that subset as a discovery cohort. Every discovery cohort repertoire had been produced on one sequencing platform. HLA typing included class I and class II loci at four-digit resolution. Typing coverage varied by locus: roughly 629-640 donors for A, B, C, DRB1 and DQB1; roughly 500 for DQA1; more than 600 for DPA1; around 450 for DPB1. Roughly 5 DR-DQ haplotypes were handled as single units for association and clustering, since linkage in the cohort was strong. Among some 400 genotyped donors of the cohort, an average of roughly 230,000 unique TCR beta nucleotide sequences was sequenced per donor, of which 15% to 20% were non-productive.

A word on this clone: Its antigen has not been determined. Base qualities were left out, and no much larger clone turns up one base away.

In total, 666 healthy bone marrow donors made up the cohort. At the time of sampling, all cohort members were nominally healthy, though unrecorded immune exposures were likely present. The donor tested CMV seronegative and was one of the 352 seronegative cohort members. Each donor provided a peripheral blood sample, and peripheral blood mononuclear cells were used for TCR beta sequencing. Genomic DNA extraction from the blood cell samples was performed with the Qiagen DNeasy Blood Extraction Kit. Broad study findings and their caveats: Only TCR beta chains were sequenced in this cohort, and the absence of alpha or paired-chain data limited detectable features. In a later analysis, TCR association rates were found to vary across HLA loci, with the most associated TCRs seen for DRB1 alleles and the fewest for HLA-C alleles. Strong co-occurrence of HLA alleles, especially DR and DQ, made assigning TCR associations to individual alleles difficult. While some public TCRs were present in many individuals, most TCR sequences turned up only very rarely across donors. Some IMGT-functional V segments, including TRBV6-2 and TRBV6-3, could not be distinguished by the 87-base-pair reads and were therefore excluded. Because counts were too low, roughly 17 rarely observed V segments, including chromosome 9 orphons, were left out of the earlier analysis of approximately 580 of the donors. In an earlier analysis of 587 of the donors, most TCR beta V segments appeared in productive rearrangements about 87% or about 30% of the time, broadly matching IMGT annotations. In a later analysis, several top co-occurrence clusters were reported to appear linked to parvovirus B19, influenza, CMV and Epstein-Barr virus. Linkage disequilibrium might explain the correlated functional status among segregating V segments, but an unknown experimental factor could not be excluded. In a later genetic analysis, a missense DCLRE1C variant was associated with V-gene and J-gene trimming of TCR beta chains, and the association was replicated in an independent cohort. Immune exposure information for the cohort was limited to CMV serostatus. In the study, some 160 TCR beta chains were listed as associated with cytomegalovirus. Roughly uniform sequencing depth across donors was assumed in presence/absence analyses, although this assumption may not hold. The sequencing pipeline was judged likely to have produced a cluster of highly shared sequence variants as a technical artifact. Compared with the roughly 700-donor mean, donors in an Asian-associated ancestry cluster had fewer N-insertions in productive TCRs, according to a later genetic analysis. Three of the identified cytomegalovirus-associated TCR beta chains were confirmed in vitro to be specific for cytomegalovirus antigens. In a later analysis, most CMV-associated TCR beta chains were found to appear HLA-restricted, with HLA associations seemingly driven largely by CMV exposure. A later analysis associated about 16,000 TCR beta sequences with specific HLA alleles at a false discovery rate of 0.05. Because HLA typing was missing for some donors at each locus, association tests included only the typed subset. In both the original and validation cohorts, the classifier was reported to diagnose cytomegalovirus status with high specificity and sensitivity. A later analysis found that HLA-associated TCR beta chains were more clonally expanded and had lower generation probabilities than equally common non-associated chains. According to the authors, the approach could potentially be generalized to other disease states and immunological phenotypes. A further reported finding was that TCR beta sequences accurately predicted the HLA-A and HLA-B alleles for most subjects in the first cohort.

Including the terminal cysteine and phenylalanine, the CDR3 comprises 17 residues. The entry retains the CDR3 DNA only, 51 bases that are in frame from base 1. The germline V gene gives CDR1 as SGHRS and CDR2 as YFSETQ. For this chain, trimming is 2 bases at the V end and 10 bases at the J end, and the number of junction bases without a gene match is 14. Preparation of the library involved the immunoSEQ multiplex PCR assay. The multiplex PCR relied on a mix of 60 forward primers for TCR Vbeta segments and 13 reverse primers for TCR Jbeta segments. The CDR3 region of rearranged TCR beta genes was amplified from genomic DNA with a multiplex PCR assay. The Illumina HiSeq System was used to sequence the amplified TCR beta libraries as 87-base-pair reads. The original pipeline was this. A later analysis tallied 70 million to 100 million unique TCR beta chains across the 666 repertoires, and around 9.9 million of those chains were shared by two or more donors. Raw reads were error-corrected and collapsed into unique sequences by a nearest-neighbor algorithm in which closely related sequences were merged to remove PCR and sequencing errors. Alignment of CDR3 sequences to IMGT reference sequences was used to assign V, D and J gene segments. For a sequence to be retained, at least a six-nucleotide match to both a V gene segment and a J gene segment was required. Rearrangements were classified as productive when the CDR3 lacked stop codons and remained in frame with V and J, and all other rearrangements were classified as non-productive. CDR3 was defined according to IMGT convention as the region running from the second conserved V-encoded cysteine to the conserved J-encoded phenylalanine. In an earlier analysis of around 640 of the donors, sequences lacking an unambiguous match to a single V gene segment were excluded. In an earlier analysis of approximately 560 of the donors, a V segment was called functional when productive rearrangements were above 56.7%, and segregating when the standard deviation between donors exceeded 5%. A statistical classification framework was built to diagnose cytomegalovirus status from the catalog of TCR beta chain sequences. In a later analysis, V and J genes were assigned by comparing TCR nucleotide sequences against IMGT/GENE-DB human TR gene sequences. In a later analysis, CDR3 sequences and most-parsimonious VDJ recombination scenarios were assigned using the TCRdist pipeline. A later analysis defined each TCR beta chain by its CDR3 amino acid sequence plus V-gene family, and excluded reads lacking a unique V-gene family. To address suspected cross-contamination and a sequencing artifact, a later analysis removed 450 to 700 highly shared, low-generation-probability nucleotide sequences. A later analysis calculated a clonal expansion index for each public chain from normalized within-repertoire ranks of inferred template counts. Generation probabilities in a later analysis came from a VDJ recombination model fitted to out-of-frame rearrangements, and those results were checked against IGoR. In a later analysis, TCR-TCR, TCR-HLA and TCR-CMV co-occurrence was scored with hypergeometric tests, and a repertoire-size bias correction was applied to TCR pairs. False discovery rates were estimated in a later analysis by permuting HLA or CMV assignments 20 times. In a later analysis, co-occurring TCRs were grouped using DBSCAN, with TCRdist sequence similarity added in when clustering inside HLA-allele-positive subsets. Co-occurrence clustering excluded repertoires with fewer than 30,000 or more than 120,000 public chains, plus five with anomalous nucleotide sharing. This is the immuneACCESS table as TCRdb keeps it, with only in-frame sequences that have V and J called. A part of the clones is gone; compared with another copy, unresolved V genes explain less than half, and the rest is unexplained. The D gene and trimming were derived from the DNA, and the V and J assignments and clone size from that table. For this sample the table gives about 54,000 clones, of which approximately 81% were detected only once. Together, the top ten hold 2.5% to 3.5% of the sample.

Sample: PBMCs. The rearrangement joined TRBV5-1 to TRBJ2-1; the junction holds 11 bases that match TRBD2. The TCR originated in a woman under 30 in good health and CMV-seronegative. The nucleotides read TGCGCCAGCAGCTTAAGGGGTAGCGGGAGGGAGTTTAAAGAGCAGTTCTTC. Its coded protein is CASSLRGSGREFKEQFF.